This TCR beta chain was documented in a study of EBV T-cell therapy then PD-1 blockade in nasopharyngeal carcinoma (dated by TCRdb to the early 2020s). Points on this clone: Its antigen is currently not known. Within one base of it there is no much larger clone, and no base qualities were kept.

The time point label, read with the paper, signifies: 266 days after commencement of treatment, after nivolumab therapy. Explained via the paper, the treatment or condition label denotes: AdE1-LMPpoly-expanded autologous EBV-specific T-cell therapy followed by anti-PD-1 nivolumab. Genomic DNA was extracted from sorted cells using the Qiagen DNeasy Kit. TCR beta chain deep sequencing was performed on the immunoSEQ platform. The published analysis was carried out like this. The immunoSEQ Analyzer software was used to analyze the repertoire data. TCRdb retrieved this table from immuneACCESS and kept in-frame rearrangements only. Not all clones are present; in checked studies, unresolved V genes account for under half, and no reason is known for the remainder. The V and J calls and the clone size are those of that table, but D and trimming were determined from the DNA. The sample data list around 19,000 clones, and under 90% of these were observed just once. Jointly, the top ten make up approximately 34% of the sample.

The CDR3 starts with the cysteine, ends with the phenylalanine, and has 16 residues. Of all the DNA, just the CDR3 is kept, 48 bases in frame from base 1. Based on the germline V gene, the CDR1 and CDR2 sequences are MGHRA and YSYEKL. Trimming costs V 4 bases and J 0 bases, and their ends lie 13 bases apart. The chain links TRBV4-1 with TRBJ1-3; a tentative D call is TRBD1 (6 bases match). The specimen comprised CD8+ T cells from blood, sampled around day 260 from a patient whose treatment included autologous EBV-specific T cells and nivolumab. The TCR was taken from a man aged 35 to 55 with nasopharyngeal carcinoma. Here the CDR3 is given as CASSLSGAPSGNTIYF. The nucleotides are TGCGCCAGCAGCCTTTCAGGGGCCCCCTCTGGAAACACCATATATTTT.